This T cell receptor (beta chain) was retrieved from a study of CD8 T cells in Susac syndrome. Sequencing of TCR beta, carried out with a high-throughput approach, was applied to CD8+ and CD4+ T cells from the blood. The RNA input was 0.5 to 1 ug, and it was reverse transcribed with random hexamers. TCRdb redid the calling of the immunoSEQ multiplex PCR reads with MiXCR, one entry per CDR3 protein. The sample contains 100,000 to 150,000 distinct CDR3 sequences, 90% to 95% of which appear only once. The CDR3 spans 18 residues. J was trimmed by 5 bases and V by 0 bases; bases with no gene match: 13. Germline V gene lookup returns CDR1 DFQATT and CDR2 SNEGSKA (reference sequence).

The source material was CD8+ T cells from PBMCs. The chain employs TRBV20-1 and TRBJ2-1, with 10 bases matching TRBD2. The clonotype comes from a human donor with multiple sclerosis. CDR3 DNA: TGCAGTGCTAGAGACGCCCCTAGCGGGAGAAAGGGGAACAATGAGCAGTTCTTC. Its translation is CSARDAPSGRKGNNEQFF.